These 15 T cell receptor beta chains share one sample of origin, sequenced in a study of blood T cell repertoires in COVID-19. Method: immunoSEQ multiplex PCR; TCRdb's copy keeps in-frame clones and lacks some. This table has some 280,000 clones, roughly 90% appearing once. The sequencing input was peripheral blood. The receptor source for this set is a woman in her twenties or thirties with active or convalescent COVID-19.

The chain carries TRBV5-6 and TRBJ1-5; no definite D call. Deletions cut 4 bases from V and 6 bases from J, with 11 bases between. This CDR3 has 13 amino acids. Germline assignment: CDR1 SGHDT and CDR2 YYEEEE. The CDR3 is CASSDGVSQPQHF. The CDR3 DNA sequence: TGTGCCAGCAGCGACGGGGTAAGTCAGCCCCAGCATTTT.

This clone was seen a single time. J is TRBJ2-7 and V is TRBV18, with D maybe TRBD1 (7 bases). With 8 bases removed from V and 0 bases from J, the gap between germline ends came to 14 bases. The germline gives CDR1 KGHSH, CDR2 LQKENI. The CDR3 runs to 14 residues. CDR3 DNA sequence: TGTGCCAGCACGGGGGACAGAAGCTCCTACGAGCAGTACTTC. Its protein is CASTGDRSSYEQYF.

The chain has TRBV10-3 and TRBJ1-6; 8 nucleotides line up with TRBD1. V shed 6 bases, J shed 9 bases, and the junction held 10 bases outside the gene matches. The CDR3 runs to 15 residues. Germline CDR1 ENHRY, CDR2 SYGVKD. CDR3 sequence reads: CAISAGTGVGSPLHF. The CDR3 nucleotides read TGTGCCATCAGCGCCGGGACAGGAGTCGGTTCACCCCTCCACTTT.

The V gene is TRBV2, the J gene TRBJ1-5; D remains unclear. The germline V gene encodes CDR1 SNHLY and CDR2 FYNNEI. CDR3 length equals 12 residues. Trimming removed 8 bases from V and 6 bases from J, with 11 bases in between. The CDR3 region is CASGVARQPQHF. The CDR3 nucleotides read TGTGCCAGCGGGGTAGCGCGTCAGCCCCAGCATTTT.

This chain links TRBV30 with TRBJ2-3; maybe TRBD2 (5 bases). The CDR3 has 12 amino acids. The V end was cut by 3 bases, the J end by 1 base, with 5 bases between. The germline V gene has CDR1 GTSNPN and CDR2 SVGIG (reference sequence). CDR3 loop: CAWSGGTDTQYF. In DNA, the CDR3 is TGTGCCTGGAGCGGGGGCACAGATACGCAGTATTTT.

This chain uses TRBV18 with TRBJ1-1; 8 nucleotides match TRBD1. Looked up from germline, CDR1 is KGHSH and CDR2 is LQKENI. V lost 3 bases, J lost 2 bases, and 5 bases stayed unmatched. The CDR3 has 15 amino acids. The CDR3 spells CASSPQGATNTEAFF. The CDR3 DNA reads as TGTGCCAGCTCACCCCAGGGGGCGACCAACACTGAAGCTTTCTTT.

The chain uses TRBV4-3 and TRBJ2-7, with 7 bases aligning to TRBD2. This CDR3 comprises 16 residues. V shed 1 base, J shed 4 bases, and the junction held 10 bases outside the gene matches. The germline V gene has CDR1 LGHNA and CDR2 YSLEER. The CDR3 spells CASSQVGAGESYEQYF. CDR3 coding DNA: TGCGCCAGCAGCCAAGTGGGTGCGGGGGAAAGTTACGAGCAGTACTTC.

This chain's CDR3 is CASSYSRGSGANVLTF. Written as DNA, the CDR3 is TGTGCCAGCAGTTACTCGAGGGGGTCTGGGGCCAACGTCCTGACTTTC. The V gene is TRBV6-5, the J gene TRBJ2-6, with D perhaps matching TRBD1 (6 bases). The length of the CDR3 is 16 residues. The V end lost 0 bases, the J end lost 1 base, and 7 bases lay between the germline ends. Germline-derived CDR1 and CDR2 are MNHEY and SVGAGI.

The chain is built from TRBV14 and TRBJ2-7, with D possibly being TRBD1 (5 bases). This CDR3 comprises 14 residues. Germline V lookup: CDR1 SGHDN, CDR2 FVKESK. V gave up 6 bases and J gave up 4 bases, with 16 bases separating them. CDR3 in amino acids: CASSRRQRIYEQYF. The CDR3, as DNA: TGTGCCAGCAGTAGACGACAGAGAATTTACGAGCAGTACTTC.

This clone was recorded a few times. CDR3 region: CASSWFGTGETQYF. The CDR3 DNA reads TGTGCCAGCAGTTGGTTCGGGACAGGAGAGACCCAGTACTTC. The chain combines TRBV6-2 or TRBV6-3 with TRBJ2-5, with 8 bases fitting TRBD1. This CDR3 is 14 amino acids long. The germline gives CDR1 MNHEY, CDR2 SVGEGT. The J segment lost 4 bases and the V segment lost 4 bases, leaving 5 bases of the junction unmatched.

This chain joins TRBV6-5 and TRBJ1-1, with TRBD1 as a possible D gene (6 bases). CDR1 is MNHEY and CDR2 is SVGAGI in the germline V gene. Trimming removed 6 bases at V and 1 base at J, with 15 bases between. The CDR3 runs to 15 residues. The CDR3 here is CASRPRGHKNTEAFF. In DNA, the CDR3 is TGTGCCAGCAGGCCCCGGGGACACAAGAACACTGAAGCTTTCTTT.

The genes are TRBV27 and TRBJ2-7, with TRBD2 matching 9 bases. The CDR3 is 15 residues long. Germline CDR1 and CDR2: MNHEY and SMNVEV (reference sequence). J lost 3 bases, V lost 9 bases, and 12 bases had no gene match. The CDR3: CASMGAGGSNYEQYF. DNA for the CDR3: TGTGCCAGTATGGGAGCGGGGGGATCCAACTACGAGCAGTACTTC.

The chain recombines TRBV7-2 with TRBJ1-3; D is undetermined. CDR3 size: 15 residues. Germline V gene sequence: CDR1 SGHTA, CDR2 FQGNSA. The germline V and J ends were trimmed by 0 bases and 1 base, with 7 bases remaining between them. In DNA form, the CDR3 reads TGTGCCAGCAGCTTAGCGTGGCATTCTGGAAACACCATATATTTT. It translates to CASSLAWHSGNTIYF.

The V gene is TRBV4-3, the J gene TRBJ2-2; no definite D call. The CDR3 length is 16 residues. Between the trimmed V and J ends, which lost 0 bases and 0 bases, there was a span of 8 bases. The germline CDR1 and CDR2 sequences are LGHNA and YSLEER. The CDR3 region has the DNA TGCGCCAGCAGCCAAGATTTCAGGTCGAACACCGGGGAGCTGTTTTTT. It translates to CASSQDFRSNTGELFF.

The chain is built from TRBV7-8 and TRBJ2-3; 7 nucleotides line up with TRBD2. Trimming removed 0 bases from V and 0 bases from J; junction bases left unmatched: 0. Germline-derived CDR1 and CDR2 are SGHVS and FQNEAQ. This CDR3 has 15 residues. The CDR3 nucleotides are TGTGCCAGCAGCTTAGCCGGGGGGAGCACAGATACGCAGTATTTT. Protein: CASSLAGGSTDTQYF.